This entry is about one T cell receptor (beta chain). Its cognate antigen is unknown. The V gene's germline CDR1 is SGHRS and CDR2 YFSETQ. This CDR3 is 15 amino acids long. V shed 0 bases and J 6 bases; nucleotides not matched to a gene: 7. Each CDR3 protein gets one entry after TCRdb re-called the 5' RACE reads with MiXCR. The sample lists 150,000 to 200,000 distinct CDR3 sequences, around 13% seen once, with 13% to 15% in the top ten. The data stem from a study of T-cell memory formation after mild COVID-19. Study as a whole: Most TCR clusters belonged to a single donor. General observations from the study: Memory sampled before infection contained some responding clones, suggesting cross-reactive memory joined. Mainly CM and EM harbored the contracting CD4+ clones; mainly EMRA harbored the CD8+ ones.

The sequence came from an adult woman who had mild COVID-19 (a few samples of this study predate the infection). Cell type and time point are not known. Sequences were obtained from PBMCs or a T cell subset sorted from them (not recorded which). V and J are TRBV5-1 and TRBJ2-7, with 9 bases matching TRBD2. The CDR3 DNA reads as TGCGCCAGCAGCTTGGTTTCACTAGCGGGCCCCGAGCAGTACTTC. Its translation is CASSLVSLAGPEQYF.